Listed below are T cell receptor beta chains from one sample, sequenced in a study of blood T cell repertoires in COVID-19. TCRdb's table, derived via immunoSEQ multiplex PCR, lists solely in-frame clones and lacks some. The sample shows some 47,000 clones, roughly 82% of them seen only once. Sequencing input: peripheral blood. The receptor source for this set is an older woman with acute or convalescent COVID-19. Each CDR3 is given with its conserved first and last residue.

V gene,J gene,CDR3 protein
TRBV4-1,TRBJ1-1,CASSQGYTTEAFF
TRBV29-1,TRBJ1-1,CSVLDTRNTEAFF
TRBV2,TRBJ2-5,CASIRGSVETQYF
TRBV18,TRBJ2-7,CASSPPARSYEQYF
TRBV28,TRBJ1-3,CASSYRTNALGNTIYF
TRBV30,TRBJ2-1,CAWRTGSSYNEQFF
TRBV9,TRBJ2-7,CASSVASSSYEQYF
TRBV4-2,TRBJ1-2,CASSQDQGQGYGYTF
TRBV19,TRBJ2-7,CASSLVARSSYEQYF
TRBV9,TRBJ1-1,CASSSRQGWDTEAFF
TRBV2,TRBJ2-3,CASSAPLAGPRHTQYF
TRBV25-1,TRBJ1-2,CASRRGSLDGYTF
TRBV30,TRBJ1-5,CAWSSTPGIRPQHF
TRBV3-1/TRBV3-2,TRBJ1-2,CASSPGQAMVIGYTF
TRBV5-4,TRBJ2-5,CASSPGTSETQYF
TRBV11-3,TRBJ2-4,CASSPSRSANIQYF
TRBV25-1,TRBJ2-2,CASRRATGELFF
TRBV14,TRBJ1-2,CASSQVQSYGYTF
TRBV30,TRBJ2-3,CAGRVVTDTQYF
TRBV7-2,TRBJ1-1,CASSSQGYGEAFF
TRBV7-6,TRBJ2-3,CASSLSGQPDTQYF
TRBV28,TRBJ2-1,CASTHSGPYNEQFF
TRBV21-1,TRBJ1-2,CASSKFYFREANYGYTF
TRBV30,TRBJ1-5,CAWSGPNSAQHF
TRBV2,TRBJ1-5,CASSERGLSNQPQHF
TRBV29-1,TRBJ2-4,CSVLSTGEAKNIQYF
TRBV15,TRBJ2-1,CATSPAGNPYNEQFF
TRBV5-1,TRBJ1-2,CASSLGDIHYGYTF
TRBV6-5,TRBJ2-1,CASSYGRGAYNEQFF
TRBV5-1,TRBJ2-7,CASRPGTDSYEQYF
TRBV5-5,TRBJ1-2,CASSYKPPGQANYGYTF
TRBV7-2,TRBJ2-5,CASSLAGVETQYF
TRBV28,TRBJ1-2,CASSVAGGGYGYTF
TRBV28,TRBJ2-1,CASGGVYPYNEQFF
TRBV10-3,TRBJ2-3,CAISSPDIDTQYF
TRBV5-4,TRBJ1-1,CASSSHKNTEAFF
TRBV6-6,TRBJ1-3,CASRGSNGNTIYF
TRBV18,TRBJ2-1,CASLGQGAGDEQFF
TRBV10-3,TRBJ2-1,CAISESGTSGADEQFF
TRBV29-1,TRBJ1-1,CSVQEGRNTEAFF
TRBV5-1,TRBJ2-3,CASSLSGGRITDTQYF
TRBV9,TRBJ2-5,CASSVGYGGGGETQYF
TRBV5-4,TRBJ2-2,CASSPGTGGINTGELFF
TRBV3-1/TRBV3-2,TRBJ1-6,CASSQLYRVSYNSPLHF
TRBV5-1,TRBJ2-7,CASTLNTGLSSYEQYF
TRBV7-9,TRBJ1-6,CASRAQYNSPLHF
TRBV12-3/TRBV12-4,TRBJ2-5,CASSSGEETQYF
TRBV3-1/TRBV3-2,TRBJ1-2,CASSQDLSGGGGYTF
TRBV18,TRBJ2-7,CASTPAGRTQTYEQYF
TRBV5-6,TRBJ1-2,CASSPYFGGYTF
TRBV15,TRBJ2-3,CATSRDRGLDTQYF
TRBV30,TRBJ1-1,CAWRERGGNTEAFF